This T cell receptor beta chain stems from a study of T cells after yellow fever vaccination. Study results and limitations: A faster peak, day 5 versus 15, was reached by the weaker secondary response.

Points on this clonotype: Its antigen is still unknown.

The authors made TCR cDNA by 5'RACE template switching, adding a universal primer site and UMIs. TCRdb called the 5' RACE reads again in MiXCR, with one record for every CDR3 protein. The sample contains 550,000 to 750,000 distinct CDR3 sequences, approximately 15% of which appear only once. Trimming at V came to 6 bases and at J to 4 bases, leaving 7 bases not matched to a gene. CDR3 length: 14 amino acids. Germline V gene lookup returns CDR1 MNHNS and CDR2 SASEGT. The chain employs TRBV6-1 and TRBJ1-1; 8 nucleotides match TRBD1. The sample here was PBMCs, taken on the day of the yellow fever booster vaccination. This clonotype originated in a man under 40 who received the YFV17D yellow fever vaccine. CDR3 in amino acids: CASSPHTGGTEAFF. For the CDR3, the DNA is TGTGCCAGCAGCCCCCACACAGGGGGCACTGAAGCTTTCTTT.